This T cell receptor beta chain derives from a study of blood T cell repertoires in COVID-19. Study-wide background: Material from acute and convalescent COVID-19 was sourced from the United States, Italy and Spain.

Original analysis: Estimation of nucleated cell counts relied on the amplification of reference gene primers. The protocol was immunoSEQ multiplex PCR, while the TCRdb copy is restricted to in-frame clones and leaves out a portion. D and trimming come from the DNA, and the V and J calls and clone size come from that table. The table records roughly 100,000 clones, approximately 92% of them present only once. The germline CDR1 and CDR2 sequences are MNHNS and SASEGT. The CDR3 loop spans 14 amino acids. Trimming removed 1 base at V and 4 bases at J, with 10 bases between. The sample consisted of peripheral blood. The rearrangement links TRBV6-1 to TRBJ1-2, with D uncertain. The TCR sequence derives from a man aged 18 to 29 with acute or convalescent COVID-19. CDR3 sequence: CASSEEILGYGYTF. The CDR3 nucleotides read TGTGCCAGCAGTGAAGAGATACTAGGCTATGGCTACACCTTC.